The 7 T cell receptor beta chains below come from one sample, sequenced in a study of graft-versus-host responses after intestinal transplantation. Some clones are missing from TCRdb's copy, which holds only in-frame ones; the method was immunoSEQ multiplex PCR. The data hold 60,000 to 80,000 clones, with roughly 91% observed a single time. No antigen is known for these receptors. Sequencing used unstimulated CD8+ T cells sorted from spleen or lymph node cells, obtained before intestinal transplant. The receptors come from a human donor who received an intestinal transplant.

The chain combines TRBV19 with TRBJ2-4, with D perhaps matching TRBD2 (7 bases). The CDR3 contains 15 residues. V shed 5 bases and J shed 8 bases, with 19 bases lying between them. Germline V lookup: CDR1 LNHDA, CDR2 SQIVND (reference sequence). This CDR3 is CASSPGGLSGDIQYF. Written as DNA, the CDR3 is TGTGCCAGTAGTCCCGGGGGGCTCTCTGGTGACATTCAGTACTTC.

The gene calls are TRBV4-1 and TRBJ1-3, with TRBD1 as a possible D gene (5 bases). CDR3 length equals 15 residues. The ends were cut back, 4 bases at V and 0 bases at J, with 10 bases in the middle. The germline V gene has CDR1 MGHRA and CDR2 YSYEKL. CDR3 residues: CASSPYGGSGNTIYF. The CDR3 bases are TGCGCCAGCAGCCCCTACGGGGGCTCTGGAAACACCATATATTTT.

This chain connects TRBV6-5 to TRBJ1-1; D is ambiguous. This CDR3 comprises 15 residues. From germline, CDR1 is MNHEY and CDR2 SVGAGI. V was trimmed by 0 bases and J by 1 base, leaving 9 bases between them. The CDR3 nucleotides read TGTGCCAGCAGTTACTCGGCAGTACAGAACACTGAAGCTTTCTTT. As protein: CASSYSAVQNTEAFF.

The gene calls are TRBV4-1 and TRBJ1-6; 7 positions agree with TRBD1. The CDR3 spans 16 residues. CDR1 is MGHRA, CDR2 YSYEKL, per germline. The junction had 9 bases not matched to a gene; V was cut back by 2 bases and J by 8 bases. As DNA, the CDR3 is TGCGCCAGCAGCCAACCTCTTGACAGGGTGGATTCACCCCTCCACTTT. Protein product: CASSQPLDRVDSPLHF.

This rearrangement joins TRBV14 to TRBJ2-5; possibly TRBD1 for D (6 bases). V was trimmed by 0 bases and J by 2 bases, leaving 10 bases between them. The CDR3 runs 15 residues. Germline V lookup: CDR1 SGHDN, CDR2 FVKESK. CDR3 in amino acids: CASSQDQGWQETQYF. DNA of the CDR3: TGTGCCAGCAGCCAAGATCAGGGGTGGCAAGAGACCCAGTACTTC.

The genes are TRBV27 and TRBJ2-2; D possibly corresponds to TRBD2 (6 bases). Trimming removed 4 bases from V and 0 bases from J, with 6 bases in between. This CDR3 is built from 14 residues. CDR1 is MNHEY, CDR2 SMNVEV, per germline (reference sequence). The CDR3 sequence: CASSSGANTGELFF. The DNA of the CDR3 is TGTGCCAGCAGTTCGGGGGCGAACACCGGGGAGCTGTTTTTT.

In its sample, this clone was seen a few times. V is TRBV6-5 and J is TRBJ1-4; TRBD1 might be the D (5 bases). There are 15 residues in the CDR3. V lost 6 bases, J lost 8 bases, and 19 bases lay in between. In germline, CDR1 is MNHEY, CDR2 SVGAGI. CDR3 sequence: CASSTSGGAFEKLFF. The CDR3 bases are TGTGCCAGCAGCACCTCGGGAGGGGCGTTCGAAAAACTGTTTTTT.